The 30 T cell receptor beta chains below come from one sample, sequenced in a study of patients and donors after allogeneic stem cell transplantation. Via MiXCR, TCRdb re-called the RT-PCR reads, giving one row per CDR3 protein. Of around 90,000 distinct CDR3 sequences in the sample, around 48% were seen once. The material sequenced was blood, either unsorted or a sorted T cell fraction (not recorded which). These receptors originate from a human donor who was either an allogeneic HSCT recipient or a stem cell or donor lymphocyte infusion donor (not recorded which). It is not recorded whose cells these are; they may come from a transplant donor.

In its sample, this clonotype was seen a few times. The chain has TRBV28 and TRBJ1-4, with 9 bases matching TRBD1. This CDR3 is built from 14 residues. The germline V gene has CDR1 MDHEN and CDR2 SYDVKM. V shed 6 bases and J 5 bases; nucleotides not matched to a gene: 4. The CDR3 loop reads CASSWDRENEKLFF. The CDR3 DNA is TGTGCCAGCAGCTGGGACAGGGAGAATGAAAAACTGTTTTTT.

The chain joins TRBV7-3 to TRBJ2-1; 7 bases map to TRBD1. Trimming at V came to 1 base and at J to 0 bases, leaving 6 bases not matched to a gene. The germline gives CDR1 SGHTA, CDR2 FQGTGA. The CDR3 extends over 17 amino acids. The CDR3 sequence: CASSLSWTGNSYNEQFF. In nucleotides, the CDR3 is TGTGCCAGCAGCTTAAGCTGGACAGGCAACTCCTACAATGAGCAGTTCTTC.

This clonotype was seen a handful of times. CDR3 amino acids: CASAEEAGHPNTEAFF. CDR3 sequence (DNA): TGTGCCAGCGCGGAGGAGGCAGGCCACCCCAACACTGAAGCTTTCTTT. V gene TRBV28 combines with J gene TRBJ1-1, with D unclear. Trimming removed 8 bases from V and 2 bases from J, with 21 bases in between. The CDR3 has 16 amino acids. Germline CDR1 is MDHEN and CDR2 is SYDVKM. Together with reference TRBV28 and TRBJ1-1, the CDR3 gives the full variable domain: DVKVTQSSRYLVKRTGEKVFLECVQDMDHENMFWYRQDPGLGLRLIYFSYDVKMKEKGDIPEGYSVSREKKERFSLILESASTNQTSMYLCASAEEAGHPNTEAFFGQGTRLTVV.

This clonotype was seen a handful of times. J is TRBJ1-1 and V is TRBV29-1; tentative D call: TRBD1 (5 bases). V lost 6 bases and J lost 6, with 17 bases in between. There are 13 residues in the CDR3. The germline V gene has CDR1 SQVTM and CDR2 ANQGSEA. This CDR3 reads CSVHQGAEAEAFF. The CDR3 DNA reads TGCAGCGTCCATCAGGGCGCAGAGGCTGAAGCTTTCTTT.

The chain links TRBV10-3 to TRBJ2-5, with D uncertain. CDR3 length: 14 residues. Germline CDR1 and CDR2: ENHRY and SYGVKD. Trimming took 8 bases from V and 4 from J, leaving 17 bases between them. The chain's CDR3 is CAICRKGIGETQYF. The CDR3 DNA reads as TGTGCCATCTGTCGTAAGGGAATAGGAGAGACCCAGTACTTC.

The chain employs TRBV6-2 or TRBV6-3 and TRBJ1-5, with D unresolved. This CDR3 contains 17 residues. V lost 0 bases and J lost 4, with 16 bases in between. Germline-derived CDR1 and CDR2 are MNHEY and SVGEGT. DNA for the CDR3: TGTGCCAGCAGTTACTCCACGTTGTCCAGGAGAAATCAGCCCCAGCATTTT. Translated: CASSYSTLSRRNQPQHF.

This chain links TRBV20-1 with TRBJ1-5; tentatively, D is TRBD1 (5 bases). V lost 4 bases, J lost 2 bases, and 15 bases lay in between. The CDR3 length is 15 residues. Germline CDR1 reads DFQATT; CDR2 reads SNEGSKA (reference sequence). The DNA for the CDR3 is TGCAGTGCTACCCTGGTCGTAGGGGGCAATCAGCCCCAGCATTTT. Protein sequence: CSATLVVGGNQPQHF.

The chain combines TRBV6-5 with TRBJ1-5; 7 nucleotides agree with TRBD1. Unmatched junction bases numbered 6, after V lost 6 bases and J lost 1 base. CDR3 length equals 15 residues. In germline, CDR1 is MNHEY, CDR2 SVGAGI. In DNA, the CDR3 is TGTGCCAGCAGATCCCTACAGGGGAGCAATCAGCCCCAGCATTTT. This encodes CASRSLQGSNQPQHF.

J is TRBJ2-2 and V is TRBV25-1; TRBD1 might be the D (7 bases). In germline, CDR1 is MGHDK, CDR2 SYGVNS. This CDR3 is 14 amino acids long. V lost 9 bases and J 4 bases, leaving 15 bases between the germline ends. Written as DNA, the CDR3 is TGTGCCAGTTCCCAGGGGGGATCCACCGGGGAGCTGTTTTTT. Translated: CASSQGGSTGELFF.

V usage is TRBV29-1 and J usage is TRBJ1-1; no clear D. This CDR3 is 8 amino acids long. V was shortened by 3 bases and J by 10 bases, with 3 bases between the two germline ends. From germline, CDR1 is SQVTM and CDR2 ANQGSEA. CDR3 in DNA: TGCAGCGTTGAGGGAGCTTTCTTT. Its protein is CSVEGAFF.

J is TRBJ2-2 and V is TRBV6-2 or TRBV6-3, with a possible D match to TRBD2 (6 bases). Germline V gene lookup returns CDR1 MNHEY and CDR2 SVGEGT. Trimming removed 5 bases at V and 6 bases at J, with 10 bases between. CDR3 length: 13 amino acids. The CDR3 bases are TGTGCCAGCAGTGCCAGGGACTCCGGGGAGCTGTTTTTT. It yields the protein CASSARDSGELFF.

This clonotype has only a few counts. The DNA for the CDR3 is TGCAGCGTTGAACTCCGGGCCTACTATGGCTACACCTTC. The encoded protein is CSVELRAYYGYTF. The genes are TRBV29-1 and TRBJ1-2; D gene ambiguous. The ends were cut back, 2 bases at V and 3 bases at J, with 10 bases in the middle. Germline-derived CDR1 and CDR2 are SQVTM and ANQGSEA. The CDR3 is made up of 13 amino acids.

V is TRBV11-2 and J is TRBJ1-2; a possible D gene is TRBD1 (6 bases). V dropped 1 base and J dropped 4 bases, with 10 bases sitting between them. The CDR3 has 14 residues. CDR1 is SGHAT, CDR2 FQNNGV, per germline. CDR3: CASSLAGTSYGYTF. CDR3 DNA: TGTGCCAGCAGCTTAGCCGGGACATCCTATGGCTACACCTTC.

This clonotype was recorded a few times. J is TRBJ1-5 and V is TRBV2; unclear D gene. Germline lookup yields CDR1 SNHLY and CDR2 FYNNEI. This CDR3 spans 14 amino acids. Trimming shortened V by 5 bases and J by 3 bases, and 11 bases separated the two germline ends. CDR3 nucleotide sequence: TGTGCCAGCAGTTTTGACACGGCCAATCAGCCCCAGCATTTT. Translation: CASSFDTANQPQHF.

V gene TRBV28 combines with J gene TRBJ2-1, with 7 bases matching TRBD2. Germline CDR1 and CDR2: MDHEN and SYDVKM. Losses at the gene ends were 1 base for V and 9 bases for J; bases not matched to a gene: 6. This CDR3 comprises 14 residues. In nucleotides, the CDR3 is TGTGCCAGCAGTTTATCTGGACTAGTTCGTGAGCAGTTCTTC. Amino acid sequence: CASSLSGLVREQFF.

This chain uses TRBV25-1 with TRBJ1-6; TRBD1 might be the D (6 bases). Germline assignment: CDR1 MGHDK and CDR2 SYGVNS. V was pared by 6 bases and J by 6 bases, with 12 bases between. The CDR3 has 14 residues. CDR3 loop: CASRDRPSNSPLHF. CDR3 sequence (DNA): TGTGCCAGCAGAGACAGGCCATCTAATTCACCCCTCCACTTT.

This clonotype has just a few counts. This chain uses TRBV27 with TRBJ1-5; TRBD1 agrees at 7 bases. With 4 bases clipped from V and 10 bases from J, the junction kept 7 bases outside the gene matches. The CDR3 sequence is 13 residues long. Germline CDR1 MNHEY, CDR2 SMNVEV (reference sequence). The CDR3 protein is CASSYRGIDPQHF. CDR3 DNA: TGTGCCAGCAGTTACAGGGGAATAGATCCCCAGCATTTT.

This clonotype was seen only a few times. The chain links TRBV5-6 to TRBJ1-1, with no clear D. The germline V gene encodes CDR1 SGHDT and CDR2 YYEEEE. The CDR3 is 14 amino acids. Trimming removed 4 bases at V and 6 bases at J, with 16 bases between. For the CDR3, the DNA is TGTGCCAGCAGCCCTCCCAGCTCTACAGCTGAAGCTTTCTTT. Protein product: CASSPPSSTAEAFF.

The chain employs TRBV7-6 and TRBJ1-4; a possible D gene is TRBD1 (5 bases). V was trimmed by 1 base and J by 8 bases, leaving 11 bases between them. The CDR3 has 14 amino acids. Germline V gives CDR1 SGHVS, CDR2 FNYEAQ. The CDR3 loop is CASSLEIRGEKLFF. CDR3 sequence (DNA): TGTGCCAGCAGCTTAGAAATCCGGGGCGAAAAACTGTTTTTT. Complete variable domain (other parts from reference TRBV7-6 and TRBJ1-4): GAGVSQSPRYKVTKRGQDVALRCDPISGHVSLYWYRQALGQGPEFLTYFNYEAQQDKSGLPNDRFSAERPEGSISTLTIQRTEQRDSAMYRCASSLEIRGEKLFFGSGTQLSVL.

The V gene is TRBV5-1, the J gene TRBJ2-5, with 7 bases that match TRBD1. This CDR3 spans 14 amino acids. The V and J ends lost 5 bases and 4 bases, in that order; junction bases with no gene match: 8. From germline, CDR1 is SGHRS and CDR2 YFSETQ. The CDR3 DNA is TGCGCCAGCAGTCCTGGGACAGATGTAGAGACCCAGTACTTC. Encoded protein: CASSPGTDVETQYF.

CDR3 sequence reads: CATQLSPGGNMNTEAFF. CDR3 DNA sequence: TGTGCCACCCAGTTATCCCCAGGGGGGAATATGAACACTGAAGCTTTCTTT. The V call is TRBV12-3 or TRBV12-4, the J call TRBJ1-1; 7 nucleotides agree with TRBD1. CDR3 size: 17 residues. With 10 bases clipped from V and 0 bases from J, the junction kept 17 bases outside the gene matches.

This clonotype appeared a few times. This chain uses TRBV12-3 or TRBV12-4 with TRBJ1-6; 7 bases are a match to TRBD1. This CDR3 has 14 residues. The junction had 9 bases not matched to a gene; V was cut back by 7 bases and J by 9 bases. The CDR3 DNA is TGTGCCAGCACCCGTACCGACAGGGCTTCACCCCTCCACTTT. As protein: CASTRTDRASPLHF.

This clonotype appeared a few times. This chain links TRBV2 with TRBJ1-3, with D uncertain. CDR1 and CDR2 from the germline V gene are SNHLY and FYNNEI. The CDR3 runs 14 residues. V lost 6 bases, J lost 0 bases, and 9 bases lay in between. The CDR3 region has the DNA TGTGCCAGCAGAACACAGAGCTCTGGAAACACCATATATTTT. Translating it yields CASRTQSSGNTIYF.

The chain couples TRBV7-9 to TRBJ1-6, with a tentative D call TRBD1 (5 bases). The germline gives CDR1 SEHNR, CDR2 FQNEAQ (reference sequence). V lost 2 bases and J lost 9, with 8 bases in between. The CDR3 is made up of 13 amino acids. CDR3 in DNA: TGTGCCAGCAGCTTACCAGGGACTTCACCCCTCCACTTT. It encodes CASSLPGTSPLHF.

This clonotype was observed a few times. The chain combines TRBV28 with TRBJ1-2; D ambiguous. The CDR3 is 14 residues long. Trimming stripped 5 bases from V and 2 bases from J, with 12 bases between. CDR1 and CDR2 from the germline V gene are MDHEN and SYDVKM. The CDR3 DNA reads TGTGCCAGCAGTGGTAACGGTGCGAACTATGGCTACACCTTC. It translates to CASSGNGANYGYTF.

This clonotype appeared a few times. This chain connects TRBV19 to TRBJ2-5, with 10 bases matching TRBD2. The CDR3 contains 16 residues. V dropped 4 bases and J dropped 2; count of bases not matched to a gene: 7. Germline V lookup: CDR1 LNHDA, CDR2 SQIVND (reference sequence). The CDR3 spells CASSTLAGEDQETQYF. In nucleotides, the CDR3 is TGTGCCAGTAGTACGCTAGCGGGAGAAGATCAAGAGACCCAGTACTTC.

This rearrangement joins TRBV20-1 to TRBJ1-2; D is possibly TRBD1 (6 bases). This CDR3 region has 14 residues. With 4 bases removed from V and 8 bases from J, the gap between germline ends came to 20 bases. Germline CDR1 DFQATT, CDR2 SNEGSKA (reference sequence). The CDR3 DNA reads TGCAGTGCTACCCAGGGGCCCTCTGAAGTCGGCTACACCTTC. Residues: CSATQGPSEVGYTF.

CDR3 bases: TGTGCCATCAGTGCCTTCCCGGGCGCTCAAGGGAACACTGAAGCTTTCTTT. Protein: CAISAFPGAQGNTEAFF. The chain joins TRBV10-3 to TRBJ1-1; no definite D call. From germline, CDR1 is ENHRY and CDR2 SYGVKD. The V end was cut by 4 bases, the J end by 1 base, with 19 bases between. The CDR3 runs 17 residues.

The chain recombines TRBV7-6 with TRBJ1-5; D is perhaps TRBD1 (5 bases). The germline CDR1 and CDR2 sequences are SGHVS and FNYEAQ. CDR3 size: 15 residues. V was pared by 1 base and J by 5 bases, with 12 bases between. Written as DNA, the CDR3 is TGTGCCAGCAGCTTAGAGCCAGGAGGGGATCAGCCCCAGCATTTT. Its protein product is CASSLEPGGDQPQHF.

The chain links TRBV20-1 to TRBJ2-7, with D perhaps matching TRBD1 or TRBD2 (6 bases each). Germline V gene data show CDR1 as DFQATT and CDR2 as SNEGSKA (reference sequence). This CDR3 contains 14 residues. Trimming cost V 6 bases and J 3 bases, with 18 bases left between them. CDR3 bases: TGCAGTGCCAGTGGGAGAGGGGGGATCTACGAGCAGTACTTC. This sequence encodes CSASGRGGIYEQYF.